The T cell receptor beta chain described here comes from a study of T cell changes during pregnancy in multiple sclerosis. Profiling relied on immunoSEQ multiplex PCR, and the TCRdb table lists in-frame clones only, not all of them. This table has approximately 61,000 clones, 70% to 90% appearing once. Germline lookup yields CDR1 LGHNA and CDR2 YNFKEQ. Trimming cost V 0 bases and J 5 bases; bases outside gene matches: 4. This CDR3 spans 15 amino acids. The material was peripheral blood, obtained in the first trimester of pregnancy. The chain employs TRBV4-2 and TRBJ1-3; 7 bases fit TRBD1. The TCR was taken from a female donor with multiple sclerosis, enrolled in a pregnancy study. The CDR3 spells CASSQDEGARNTIYF. CDR3 nucleotides: TGTGCCAGCAGCCAAGACGAGGGGGCTCGAAACACCATATATTTT.